This T cell receptor (beta chain) was recorded in a study of T cells in tuberculosis. Cells were sorted from thawed PBMC rested overnight and stained with GMM-loaded CD1B tetramer, viability dye and anti-CD3. C32 glucose monomycolate from Rhodococcus equi was loaded onto the CD1B tetramers. Clones were sequenced by immunoSEQ multiplex PCR, and TCRdb holds only the in-frame ones, with some missing. The repertoire holds 85,000 to 100,000 clones, with approximately 91% as singletons. The CDR3 runs 14 residues. The V gene's germline CDR1 is SGHNT and CDR2 YENEEA. With 1 base removed from V and 2 bases from J, the gap between germline ends came to 9 bases.

Sequenced input: CD1b-GMM tetramer-negative cells sorted from PBMCs. This TCR came from an adult woman with latent tuberculosis. The chain has TRBV11-3 and TRBJ2-7; no firm D call. The CDR3 spells CASSLGVGPYEQYF. DNA of the CDR3: TGTGCCAGCAGCTTAGGAGTGGGCCCCTACGAGCAGTACTTC.